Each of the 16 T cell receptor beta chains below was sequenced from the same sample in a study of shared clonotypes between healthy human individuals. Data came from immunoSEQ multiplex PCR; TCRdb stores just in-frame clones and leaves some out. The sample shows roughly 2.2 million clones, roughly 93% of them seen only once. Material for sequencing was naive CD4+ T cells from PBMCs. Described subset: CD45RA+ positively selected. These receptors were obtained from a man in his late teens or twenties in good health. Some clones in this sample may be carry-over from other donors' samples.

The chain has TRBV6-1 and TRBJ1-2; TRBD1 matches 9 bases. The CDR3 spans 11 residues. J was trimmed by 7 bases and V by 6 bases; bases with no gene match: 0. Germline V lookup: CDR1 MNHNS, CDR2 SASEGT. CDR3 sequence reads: CASRTGGGYTF. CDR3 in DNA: TGTGCCAGCAGGACAGGGGGTGGCTACACCTTC.

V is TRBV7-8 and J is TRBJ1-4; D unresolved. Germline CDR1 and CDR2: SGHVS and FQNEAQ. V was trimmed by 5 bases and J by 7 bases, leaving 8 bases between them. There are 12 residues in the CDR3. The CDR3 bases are TGTGCCAGCAGCAGGGCATTTGAAAAACTGTTTTTT. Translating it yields CASSRAFEKLFF.

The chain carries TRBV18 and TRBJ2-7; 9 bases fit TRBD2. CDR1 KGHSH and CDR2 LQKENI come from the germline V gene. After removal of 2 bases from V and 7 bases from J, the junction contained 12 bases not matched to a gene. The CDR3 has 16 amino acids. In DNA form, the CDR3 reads TGTGCCAGCTCACCAGGGACGGCCGGGACTAGCCTTGAGCAGTACTTC. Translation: CASSPGTAGTSLEQYF.

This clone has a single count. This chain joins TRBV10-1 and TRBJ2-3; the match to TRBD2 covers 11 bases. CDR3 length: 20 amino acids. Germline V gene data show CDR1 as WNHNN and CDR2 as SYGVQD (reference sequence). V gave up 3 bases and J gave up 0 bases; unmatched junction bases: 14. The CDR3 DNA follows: TGCGCCAGCAGTGATCCCATCCAGATAGCGGGAGGGCCGAGCACAGATACGCAGTATTTT. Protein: CASSDPIQIAGGPSTDTQYF.

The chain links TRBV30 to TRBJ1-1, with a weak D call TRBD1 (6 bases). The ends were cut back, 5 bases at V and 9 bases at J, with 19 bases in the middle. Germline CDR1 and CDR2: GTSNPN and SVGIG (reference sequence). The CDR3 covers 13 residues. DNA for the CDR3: TGTGCCTGGGTGGGAACGCAGGACAGAAAAGCTTTCTTT. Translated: CAWVGTQDRKAFF.

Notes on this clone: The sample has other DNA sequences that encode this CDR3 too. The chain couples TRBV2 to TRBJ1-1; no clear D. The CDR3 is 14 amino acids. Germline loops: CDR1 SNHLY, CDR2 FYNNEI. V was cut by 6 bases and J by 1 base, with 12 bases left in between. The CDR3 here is CASRGALPNTEAFF. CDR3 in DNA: TGTGCCAGCAGGGGAGCCCTCCCGAACACTGAAGCTTTCTTT.

Here the CDR3 reads CASSERVWGAQKETQYF. The DNA for the CDR3 is TGTGCCAGCAGTGAAAGGGTTTGGGGGGCGCAGAAAGAGACCCAGTACTTC. This chain connects TRBV2 to TRBJ2-5; D is perhaps TRBD1 or TRBD2 (6 bases each). CDR1 is SNHLY and CDR2 is FYNNEI in the germline V gene. Trimming cost V 2 bases and J 3 bases, with 19 bases left between them. The CDR3 is 17 amino acids.

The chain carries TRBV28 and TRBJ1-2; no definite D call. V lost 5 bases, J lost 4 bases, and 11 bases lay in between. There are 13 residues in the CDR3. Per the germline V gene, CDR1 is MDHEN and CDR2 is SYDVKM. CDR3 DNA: TGTGCCAGCAGTCCCTTTGGGGTCTATGGCTACACCTTC. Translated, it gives CASSPFGVYGYTF.

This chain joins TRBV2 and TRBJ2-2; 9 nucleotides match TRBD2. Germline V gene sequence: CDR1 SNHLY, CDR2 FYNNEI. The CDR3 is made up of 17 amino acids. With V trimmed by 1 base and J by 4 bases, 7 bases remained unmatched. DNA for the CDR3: TGTGCCAGCAGTGAAGGTGGGGAAGCGGGAGGCACCGGGGAGCTGTTTTTT. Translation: CASSEGGEAGGTGELFF.

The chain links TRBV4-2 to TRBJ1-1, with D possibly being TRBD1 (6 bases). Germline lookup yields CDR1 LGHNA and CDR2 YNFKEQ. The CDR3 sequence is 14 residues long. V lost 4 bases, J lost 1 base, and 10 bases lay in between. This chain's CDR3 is CASSLWTANTEAFF. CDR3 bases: TGTGCCAGCAGCCTGTGGACAGCGAACACTGAAGCTTTCTTT.

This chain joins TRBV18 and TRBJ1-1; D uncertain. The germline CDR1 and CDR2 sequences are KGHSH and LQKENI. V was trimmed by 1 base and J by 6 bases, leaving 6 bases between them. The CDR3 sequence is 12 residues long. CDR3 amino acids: CASSPLLPEAFF. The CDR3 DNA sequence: TGTGCCAGCTCACCACTTCTTCCTGAAGCTTTCTTT.

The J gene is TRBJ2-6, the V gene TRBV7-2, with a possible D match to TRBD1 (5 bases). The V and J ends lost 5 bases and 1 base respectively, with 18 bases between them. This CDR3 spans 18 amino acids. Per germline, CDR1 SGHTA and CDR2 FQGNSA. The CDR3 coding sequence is TGTGCCAGCAGCCCCCAGGGCCCCCTTGTTTCTGGGGCCAACGTCCTGACTTTC. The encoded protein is CASSPQGPLVSGANVLTF.

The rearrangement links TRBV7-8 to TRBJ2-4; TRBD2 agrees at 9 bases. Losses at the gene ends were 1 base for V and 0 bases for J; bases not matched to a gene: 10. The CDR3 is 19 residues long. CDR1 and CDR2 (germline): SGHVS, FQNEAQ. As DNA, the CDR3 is TGTGCCAGCAGCTTAGGGGTACTAGCGGGTCGACTAGCCAAAAACATTCAGTACTTC. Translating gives CASSLGVLAGRLAKNIQYF.

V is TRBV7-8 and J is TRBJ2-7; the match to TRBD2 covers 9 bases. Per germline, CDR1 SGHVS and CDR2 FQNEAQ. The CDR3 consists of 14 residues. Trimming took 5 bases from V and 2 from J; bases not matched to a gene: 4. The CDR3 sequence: CASSQRTSAYEQYF. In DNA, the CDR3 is TGTGCCAGCAGCCAACGGACTAGCGCCTACGAGCAGTACTTC.

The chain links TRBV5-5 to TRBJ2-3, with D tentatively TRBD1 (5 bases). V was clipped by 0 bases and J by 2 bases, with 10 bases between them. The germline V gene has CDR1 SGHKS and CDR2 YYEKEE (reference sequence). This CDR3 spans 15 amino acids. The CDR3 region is CASSLAWGHTDTQYF. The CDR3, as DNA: TGTGCCAGCAGCTTGGCATGGGGCCACACAGATACGCAGTATTTT. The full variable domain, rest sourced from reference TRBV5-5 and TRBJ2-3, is DAGVTQSPTHLIKTRGQQVTLRCSPISGHKSVSWYQQVLGQGPQFIFQYYEKEERGRGNFPDRFSARQFPNYSSELNVNALLLGDSALYLCASSLAWGHTDTQYFGPGTRLTVL.

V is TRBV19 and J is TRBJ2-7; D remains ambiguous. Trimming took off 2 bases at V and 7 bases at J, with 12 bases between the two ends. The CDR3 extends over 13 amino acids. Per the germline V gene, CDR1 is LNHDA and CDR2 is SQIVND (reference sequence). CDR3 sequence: CASSIQVFGEQYF. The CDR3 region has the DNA TGTGCCAGTAGTATACAGGTGTTCGGGGAGCAGTACTTC.